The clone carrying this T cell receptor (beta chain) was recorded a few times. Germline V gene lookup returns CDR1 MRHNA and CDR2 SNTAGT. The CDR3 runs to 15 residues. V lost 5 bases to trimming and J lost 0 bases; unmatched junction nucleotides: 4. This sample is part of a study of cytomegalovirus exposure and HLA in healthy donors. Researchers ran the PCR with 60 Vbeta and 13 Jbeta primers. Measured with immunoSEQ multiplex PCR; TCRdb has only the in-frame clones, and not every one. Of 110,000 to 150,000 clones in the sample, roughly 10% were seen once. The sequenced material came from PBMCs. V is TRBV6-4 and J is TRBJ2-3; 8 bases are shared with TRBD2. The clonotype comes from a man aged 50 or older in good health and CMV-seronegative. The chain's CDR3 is CASSSGSLSTDTQYF. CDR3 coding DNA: TGTGCCAGCAGTAGCGGGAGTTTAAGCACAGATACGCAGTATTTT.